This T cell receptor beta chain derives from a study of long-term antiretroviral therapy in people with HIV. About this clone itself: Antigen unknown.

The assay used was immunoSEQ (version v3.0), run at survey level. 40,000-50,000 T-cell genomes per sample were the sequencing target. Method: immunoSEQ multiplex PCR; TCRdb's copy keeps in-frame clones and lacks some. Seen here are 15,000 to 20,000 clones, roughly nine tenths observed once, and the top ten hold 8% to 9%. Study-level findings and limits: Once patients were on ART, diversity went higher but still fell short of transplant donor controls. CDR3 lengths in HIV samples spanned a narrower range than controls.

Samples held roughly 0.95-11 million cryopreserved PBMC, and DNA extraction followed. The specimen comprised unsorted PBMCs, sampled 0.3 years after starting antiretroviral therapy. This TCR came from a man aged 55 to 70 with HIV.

CDR3 DNA: TGTGCCAGCAGCTTGGGGCGGACCACAGATACGCAGTATTTT. Residues: CASSLGRTTDTQYF. The V and J genes are TRBV5-6 and TRBJ2-3; D unresolved. The CDR3 runs to 14 residues. Germline CDR1 reads SGHDT; CDR2 reads YYEEEE. Deletions cut 0 bases from V and 2 bases from J, with 7 bases between.